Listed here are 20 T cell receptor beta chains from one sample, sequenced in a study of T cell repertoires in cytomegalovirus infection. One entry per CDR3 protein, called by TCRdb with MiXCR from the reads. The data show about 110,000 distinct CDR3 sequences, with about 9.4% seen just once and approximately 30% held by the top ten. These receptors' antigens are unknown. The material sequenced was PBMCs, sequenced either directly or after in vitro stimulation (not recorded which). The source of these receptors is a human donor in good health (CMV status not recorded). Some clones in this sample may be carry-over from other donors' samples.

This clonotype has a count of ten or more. CDR3 bases: TGCGCCAGCAGCCAAGTAGGTCTAGCGAACACCGGGGAGCTGTTTTTT. Encoded protein: CASSQVGLANTGELFF. The chain recombines TRBV4-3 with TRBJ2-2, with no clear D. The V end was cut by 1 base, the J end by 0 bases, with 9 bases between. Germline CDR1 reads LGHNA; CDR2 reads YSLEER. This CDR3 has 16 residues.

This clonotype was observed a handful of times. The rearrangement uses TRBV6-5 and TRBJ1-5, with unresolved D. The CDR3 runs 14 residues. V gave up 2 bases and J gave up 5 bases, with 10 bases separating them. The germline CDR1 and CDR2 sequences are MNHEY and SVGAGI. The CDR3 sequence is CASSYGGNDQPQHF. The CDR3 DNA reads TGTGCCAGCAGTTACGGCGGGAACGATCAGCCCCAGCATTTT.

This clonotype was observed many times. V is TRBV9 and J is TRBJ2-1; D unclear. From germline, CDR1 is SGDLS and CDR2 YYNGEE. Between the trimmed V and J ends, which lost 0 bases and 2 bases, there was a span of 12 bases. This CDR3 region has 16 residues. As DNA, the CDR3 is TGTGCCAGCAGCGTAGACCCACCACCAGCCTACAATGAGCAGTTCTTC. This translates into CASSVDPPPAYNEQFF.

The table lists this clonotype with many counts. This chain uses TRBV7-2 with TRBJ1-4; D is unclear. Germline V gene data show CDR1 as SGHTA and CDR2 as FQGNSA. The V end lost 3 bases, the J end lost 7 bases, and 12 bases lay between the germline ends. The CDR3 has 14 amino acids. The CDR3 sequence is CASSFPGGGEKLFF. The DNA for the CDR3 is TGTGCCAGCAGCTTCCCGGGAGGTGGTGAAAAACTGTTTTTT.

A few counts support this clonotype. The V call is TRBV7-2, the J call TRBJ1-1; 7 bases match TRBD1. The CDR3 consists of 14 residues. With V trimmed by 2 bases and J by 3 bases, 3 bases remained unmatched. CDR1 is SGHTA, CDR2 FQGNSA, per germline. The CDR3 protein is CASSLYRGDTEAFF. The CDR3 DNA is TGTGCCAGCAGCTTATACAGGGGCGACACTGAAGCTTTCTTT.

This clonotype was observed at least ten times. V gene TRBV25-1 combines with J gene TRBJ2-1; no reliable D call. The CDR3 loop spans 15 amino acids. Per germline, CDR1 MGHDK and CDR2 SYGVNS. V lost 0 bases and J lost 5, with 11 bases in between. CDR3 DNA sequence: TGTGCCAGCAGTGAATACTCGTCGTCAAACAATGAGCAGTTCTTC. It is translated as CASSEYSSSNNEQFF.

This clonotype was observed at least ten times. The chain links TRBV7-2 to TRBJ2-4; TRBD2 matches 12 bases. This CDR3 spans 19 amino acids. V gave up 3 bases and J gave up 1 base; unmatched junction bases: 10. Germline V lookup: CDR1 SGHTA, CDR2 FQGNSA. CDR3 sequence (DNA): TGTGCCAGCAGCTTGTCGGTCCTAGCGGGAGGGCCGGCCAAAAACATTCAGTACTTC. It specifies CASSLSVLAGGPAKNIQYF. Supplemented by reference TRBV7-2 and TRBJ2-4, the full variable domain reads GAGVSQSPSNKVTEKGKDVELRCDPISGHTALYWYRQSLGQGLEFLIYFQGNSAPDKSGLPSDRFSAERTGGSVSTLTIQRTQQEDSAVYLCASSLSVLAGGPAKNIQYFGAGTRLSVL.

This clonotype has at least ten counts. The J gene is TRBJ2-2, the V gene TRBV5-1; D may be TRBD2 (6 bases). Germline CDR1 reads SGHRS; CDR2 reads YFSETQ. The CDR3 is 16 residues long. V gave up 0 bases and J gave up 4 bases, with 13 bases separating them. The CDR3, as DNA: TGCGCCAGCAGCTTGGGACTAGGCCTCAGCACCGGGGAGCTGTTTTTT. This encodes CASSLGLGLSTGELFF.

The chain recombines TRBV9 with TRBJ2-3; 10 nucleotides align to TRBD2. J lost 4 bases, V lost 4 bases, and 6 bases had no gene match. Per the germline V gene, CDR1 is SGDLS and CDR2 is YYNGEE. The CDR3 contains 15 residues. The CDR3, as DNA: TGTGCCAGCAGCAAGTCTAGCGGGAGTGCAGATACGCAGTATTTT. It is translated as CASSKSSGSADTQYF.

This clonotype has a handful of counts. CDR3 sequence (DNA): TGCAGCGTTGAAGTTTACGATGAGCAGTTCTTC. As protein: CSVEVYDEQFF. The chain links TRBV29-1 to TRBJ2-1; D not resolved. Trimming stripped 1 base from V and 8 bases from J, with 6 bases between. The CDR3 covers 11 residues. CDR1 is SQVTM and CDR2 is ANQGSEA in the germline V gene.

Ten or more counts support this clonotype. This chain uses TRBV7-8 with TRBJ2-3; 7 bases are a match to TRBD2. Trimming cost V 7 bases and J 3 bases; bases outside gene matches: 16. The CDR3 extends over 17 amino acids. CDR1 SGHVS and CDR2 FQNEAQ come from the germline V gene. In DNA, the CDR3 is TGTGCCAGCATCGGGCGGGGGAGTGGTATGCGAACAGATACGCAGTATTTT. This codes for CASIGRGSGMRTDTQYF.

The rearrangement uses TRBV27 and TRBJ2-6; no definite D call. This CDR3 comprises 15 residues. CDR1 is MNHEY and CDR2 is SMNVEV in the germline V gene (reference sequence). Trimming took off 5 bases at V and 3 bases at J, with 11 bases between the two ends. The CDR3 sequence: CASSREVGGANVLTF. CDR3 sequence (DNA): TGTGCCAGCAGTCGAGAGGTTGGTGGGGCCAACGTCCTGACTTTC.

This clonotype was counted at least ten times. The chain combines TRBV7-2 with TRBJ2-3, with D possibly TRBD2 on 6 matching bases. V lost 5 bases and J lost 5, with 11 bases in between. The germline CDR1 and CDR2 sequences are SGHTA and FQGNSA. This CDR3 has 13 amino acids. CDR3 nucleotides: TGTGCCAGCAGCCTCCAGGGAGGAGATACGCAGTATTTT. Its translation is CASSLQGGDTQYF. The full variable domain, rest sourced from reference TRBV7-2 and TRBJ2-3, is GAGVSQSPSNKVTEKGKDVELRCDPISGHTALYWYRQSLGQGLEFLIYFQGNSAPDKSGLPSDRFSAERTGGSVSTLTIQRTQQEDSAVYLCASSLQGGDTQYFGPGTRLTVL.

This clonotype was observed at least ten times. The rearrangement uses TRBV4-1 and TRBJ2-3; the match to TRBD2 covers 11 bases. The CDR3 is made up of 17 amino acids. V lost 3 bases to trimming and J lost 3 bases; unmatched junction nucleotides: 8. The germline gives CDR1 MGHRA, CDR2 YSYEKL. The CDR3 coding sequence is TGCGCCAGCAGCCAGGACGGCACTAGCGGGAGAACAGATACGCAGTATTTT. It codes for CASSQDGTSGRTDTQYF.

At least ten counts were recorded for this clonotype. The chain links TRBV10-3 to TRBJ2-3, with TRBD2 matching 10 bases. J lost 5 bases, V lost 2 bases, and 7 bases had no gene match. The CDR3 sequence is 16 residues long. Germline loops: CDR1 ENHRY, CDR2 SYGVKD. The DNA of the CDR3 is TGTGCCATCAGTGAGGACCTAGCGGGAGATCTAGATACGCAGTATTTT. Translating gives CAISEDLAGDLDTQYF.

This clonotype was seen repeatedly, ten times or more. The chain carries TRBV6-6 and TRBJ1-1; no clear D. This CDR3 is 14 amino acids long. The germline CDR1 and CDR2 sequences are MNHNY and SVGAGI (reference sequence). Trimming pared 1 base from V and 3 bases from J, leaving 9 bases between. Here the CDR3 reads CASSYYNGDTEAFF. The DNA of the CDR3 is TGTGCCAGCAGTTACTACAACGGGGACACTGAAGCTTTCTTT.

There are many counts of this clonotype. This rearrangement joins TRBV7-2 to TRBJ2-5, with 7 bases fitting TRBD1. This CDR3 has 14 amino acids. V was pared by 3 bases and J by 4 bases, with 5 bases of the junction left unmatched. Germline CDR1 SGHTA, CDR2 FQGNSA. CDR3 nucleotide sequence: TGTGCCAGCAGCTTGACGAACAGGGGAGAGACCCAGTACTTC. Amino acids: CASSLTNRGETQYF. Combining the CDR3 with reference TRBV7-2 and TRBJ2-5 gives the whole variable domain GAGVSQSPSNKVTEKGKDVELRCDPISGHTALYWYRQSLGQGLEFLIYFQGNSAPDKSGLPSDRFSAERTGGSVSTLTIQRTQQEDSAVYLCASSLTNRGETQYFGPGTRLLVL.

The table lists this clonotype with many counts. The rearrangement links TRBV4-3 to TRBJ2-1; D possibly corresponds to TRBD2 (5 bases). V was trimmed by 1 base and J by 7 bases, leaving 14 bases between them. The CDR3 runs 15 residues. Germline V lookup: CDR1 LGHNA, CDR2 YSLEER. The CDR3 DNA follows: TGCGCCAGCAGCCAAGCCCCCCCCCCGGGGAATGAGCAGTTCTTC. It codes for CASSQAPPPGNEQFF.

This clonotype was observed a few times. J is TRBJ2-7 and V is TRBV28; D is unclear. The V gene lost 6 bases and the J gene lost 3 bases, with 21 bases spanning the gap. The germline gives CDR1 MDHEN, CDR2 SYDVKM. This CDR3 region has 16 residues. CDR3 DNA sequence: TGTGCCAGCAGCCCCCCCGTCTCACCCCTCATCTACGAGCAGTACGTC. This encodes CASSPPVSPLIYEQYV.

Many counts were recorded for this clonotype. CDR3 sequence (DNA): TGTGCCAGCAGCTTAGCTCCGAATGAGCAGTTCTTC. Amino acids: CASSLAPNEQFF. The J gene is TRBJ2-1, the V gene TRBV7-8; no clear D gene. Trimming shortened V by 0 bases and J by 7 bases, and 4 bases separated the two germline ends. This CDR3 is built from 12 residues. CDR1 SGHVS and CDR2 FQNEAQ come from the germline V gene.